These 15 T cell receptor beta chains originate from one sample sequenced in a study of blood T cells in healthy people across ages. A J-beta primer mix and a sample-barcoded 5' primer were used in a second PCR of about 7 to 12 cycles. Each CDR3 protein gets one entry after TCRdb re-called the 5' RACE reads with MiXCR. The top ten hold 11% of the sample, which has about 1.6 million distinct CDR3 sequences, roughly 32% seen once. Sequencing was performed on blood. The receptors were sampled from a woman in her twenties or thirties in good health.

Many counts were recorded for this clonotype. This chain joins TRBV12-3 or TRBV12-4 and TRBJ2-5; a possible D gene is TRBD2 (6 bases). V shed 6 bases and J shed 5 bases, with 19 bases lying between them. This CDR3 has 15 residues. The CDR3 protein is CASSPSRGSVETQYF. CDR3 nucleotide sequence: TGTGCCAGCAGCCCATCCCGGGGGAGCGTCGAGACCCAGTACTTC.

The rearrangement joins TRBV4-2 to TRBJ2-4; TRBD2 matches 11 bases. The DNA end favors TRBJ2-7, so the J call may be wrong. Germline lookup yields CDR1 LGHNA and CDR2 YNFKEQ. This CDR3 is 17 amino acids long. The CDR3 protein is CASSQGSGRARSYEQYF. The CDR3 nucleotides are TGTGCCAGCAGCCAAGGTAGCGGGAGGGCCCGCTCCTACGAGCAGTACTTC.

A word on this clonotype: Germline and junction disagree at one end, which may indicate a read error. The CDR3 DNA reads as TGTGCCAGCAGCACGATCGGGACAGGCCACATCGGGGAGCGGTTTTTT. This encodes CASSTIGTGHIGERFF. This sequence joins TRBV12-3 or TRBV12-4 and TRBJ2-2, with TRBD1 matching 8 bases. The CDR3 loop spans 16 amino acids.

The chain is built from TRBV7-9 and TRBJ2-6, with 7 bases aligning to TRBD1. Per germline, CDR1 SEHNR and CDR2 FQNEAQ (reference sequence). There are 19 residues in the CDR3. V was pared by 5 bases and J by 2 bases, with 15 bases of the junction left unmatched. The CDR3 region has the DNA TGTGCCAGCAGCAATAAAAACAGGGGTCTGAACCCTGGGGCCAACGTCCTGACTTTC. Translation gives CASSNKNRGLNPGANVLTF.

This clonotype was seen more than once but under ten times. The chain couples TRBV5-8 to TRBJ2-4, with 15 bases identical to TRBD2. Germline V gene sequence: CDR1 SGHTS, CDR2 YDEGEE. V lost 4 bases and J lost 15; bases outside the gene matches: 8. CDR3 length: 14 amino acids. The CDR3 nucleotides are TGTGCCAGCAGCATACGGACTAGCGGGAGGGCCCTGTACTTC. Translating it yields CASSIRTSGRALYF.

The chain has TRBV27 and TRBJ2-1; TRBD2 matches at 9 bases. The CDR3 totals 21 residues. Germline assignment: CDR1 MNHEY and CDR2 SMNVEV (reference sequence). Germline trimming cut 0 bases from V and 3 bases from J; bases unmatched to any gene: 18. CDR3 coding DNA: TGTGCCAGCAGTTTATCGTCTAATTTAGCCGCGGGAGGGCCTATCTACAATGAGCAGTTCTTC. Amino acid sequence: CASSLSSNLAAGGPIYNEQFF.

Concerning this clonotype itself: At one boundary the junction diverges from the germline segment, which might be a read error. In DNA form, the CDR3 reads TGTGCCAGCAGCGGGACAGGGGATGATGGCCACACCTTC. Translation: CASSGTGDDGHTF. V and J are TRBV6-1 and TRBJ1-2, with 10 bases identical to TRBD1. This CDR3 comprises 13 residues. Germline loops: CDR1 MNHNS, CDR2 SASEGT.

Note on this clonotype: A much larger clonotype is one base distant, so this may be a read error. This sequence joins TRBV12-3 or TRBV12-4 and TRBJ1-2, with unresolved D. V was shortened by 2 bases and J by 6 bases, with 7 bases between the two germline ends. This CDR3 region has 12 residues. As DNA, the CDR3 is TGTGCCAGCAGTTTAAAGGGCCATGGCTACACCTTC. Its protein is CASSLKGHGYTF.

There are many counts of this clonotype. The chain uses TRBV4-1 and TRBJ2-7, with TRBD1 identical over 9 bases. CDR1 and CDR2 from the germline V gene are MGHRA and YSYEKL. The CDR3 contains 15 residues. The J segment lost 1 base and the V segment lost 3 bases, leaving 4 bases of the junction unmatched. The CDR3 loop is CASSQPGQGSYEQYF. In DNA, the CDR3 is TGCGCCAGCAGCCAGCCGGGACAGGGATCCTACGAGCAGTACTTC.

In regard to this clonotype: Compared with germline, one end of the junction differs, possibly owing to a read error. This chain links TRBV2 with TRBJ2-2, with TRBD2 as a possible D gene (5 bases). This CDR3 contains 16 residues. CDR1 is SNHLY and CDR2 is FYNNEI in the germline V gene. CDR3 sequence reads: CASSEASRMGTGELFF. Written as DNA, the CDR3 is TGTGCCAGCAGTGAAGCCTCCCGGATGGGCACCGGGGAGTTGTTTTTT.

V is TRBV9 and J is TRBJ2-5; D is ambiguous. Trimming left V 4 bases short and J 0 bases short, with 10 bases between. There are 14 residues in the CDR3. Germline V gene data show CDR1 as SGDLS and CDR2 as YYNGEE. This chain's CDR3 is CASSNGLYQETQYF. The CDR3 DNA is TGTGCCAGCAGCAACGGTTTGTACCAAGAGACCCAGTACTTC.

The gene calls are TRBV3-1 and TRBJ1-6; 8 positions match TRBD1. CDR3 length: 15 residues. Trimming at V came to 3 bases and at J to 10 bases, leaving 8 bases not matched to a gene. The germline gives CDR1 LGHDT, CDR2 YNNKEL (reference sequence). The CDR3 nucleotides read TGTGCCAGCAGCCACTCGGACAGGGATGGATCACCCCTCCACTTT. Protein: CASSHSDRDGSPLHF.

The V gene is TRBV28, the J gene TRBJ2-7; 10 bases line up with TRBD2. In germline, CDR1 is MDHEN, CDR2 SYDVKM. The length of the CDR3 is 13 residues. The ends lost 7 bases at V and 2 bases at J; junction bases unmatched: 2. The CDR3 region is CASTGLAAYEQYF. The CDR3 coding sequence is TGTGCCAGCACCGGACTAGCGGCCTACGAGCAGTACTTC.

V and J are TRBV29-1 and TRBJ2-7; D remains unclear. Germline V lookup: CDR1 SQVTM, CDR2 ANQGSEA. V was clipped by 1 base and J by 9 bases, with 16 bases between them. The CDR3 spans 13 residues. CDR3 in amino acids: CSVEVGPAGGQYF. CDR3 DNA: TGCAGCGTTGAAGTCGGGCCCGCCGGCGGGCAGTACTTC.

The rearrangement joins TRBV29-1 to TRBJ2-1, with D perhaps matching TRBD2 (6 bases). Trimming took off 4 bases at V and 9 bases at J, with 19 bases between the two ends. Germline V lookup: CDR1 SQVTM, CDR2 ANQGSEA. This CDR3 region has 14 residues. CDR3 coding DNA: TGCAGCGTTGCTGGCCCAGGGATCGGGGGTGAGCAGTTCTTC. Protein: CSVAGPGIGGEQFF.